A single sample is the source of the 15 T cell receptor beta chains below, sequenced in a study of blood T cell repertoires in COVID-19. The assay was immunoSEQ multiplex PCR, and TCRdb's table has in-frame clones only and misses some. The sample carries about 140,000 clones, 79% recorded once. Sequencing used peripheral blood. These receptors all come from a man in his fifties or sixties with acute or convalescent COVID-19.

The chain carries TRBV5-8 and TRBJ2-4; a weak D match, TRBD2 (6 bases). Germline V gene lookup returns CDR1 SGHTS and CDR2 YDEGEE. The V and J ends lost 3 bases and 0 bases respectively, with 13 bases between them. The CDR3 has 16 residues. The CDR3 loop is CASSSGLSLAKNIQYF. The CDR3 nucleotides read TGTGCCAGCAGCTCGGGACTTTCCTTAGCCAAAAACATTCAGTACTTC.

The chain links TRBV2 to TRBJ2-3; 11 bases are shared with TRBD2. The CDR3 covers 13 residues. V gave up 6 bases and J gave up 8 bases; unmatched junction bases: 4. Germline V lookup: CDR1 SNHLY, CDR2 FYNNEI. CDR3 sequence (DNA): TGTGCCAGCAGCTACGGACTAGCGGGTACGCAGTATTTT. It encodes CASSYGLAGTQYF.

This clone was seen a handful of times. This chain links TRBV9 with TRBJ1-3, with 7 nucleotides matching TRBD1. Germline V CDR1 and CDR2: SGDLS, YYNGEE. The CDR3 is 16 residues long. V was clipped by 1 base and J by 6 bases; unmatched bases: 10. CDR3 loop: CASSVRAGGDVNTIYF. CDR3 DNA sequence: TGTGCCAGCAGCGTACGTGCAGGGGGTGACGTAAACACCATATATTTT.

This clone was observed a few times. The chain links TRBV7-9 to TRBJ2-3; TRBD2 agrees at 11 bases. Germline V gives CDR1 SEHNR, CDR2 FQNEAQ (reference sequence). The V segment lost 7 bases and the J segment 3 bases; nucleotides outside the gene matches: 3. The CDR3 consists of 14 residues. As DNA, the CDR3 is TGTGCCAGCACACTAGCGGGAGCAACAGATACGCAGTATTTT. Translated, it gives CASTLAGATDTQYF.

On this clone: Other DNA sequences in this sample translate to the same CDR3. The V gene is TRBV9, the J gene TRBJ1-1; D call uncertain. CDR1 and CDR2 (germline): SGDLS, YYNGEE. The CDR3 covers 14 residues. Trimming stripped 4 bases from V and 2 bases from J, with 12 bases between. CDR3 DNA: TGTGCCAGCAGCCCCGGAGGAACTAACACTGAAGCTTTCTTT. Translation: CASSPGGTNTEAFF.

This clone was picked up a small number of times. This chain's CDR3 is CASGASSYNSPLHF. CDR3 DNA: TGTGCCAGCGGGGCGAGCTCCTATAATTCACCCCTCCACTTT. The rearrangement uses TRBV6-5 and TRBJ1-6, with a weak D call TRBD1 (5 bases). Germline-derived CDR1 and CDR2 are MNHEY and SVGAGI. V lost 8 bases and J lost 0, with 8 bases in between. The CDR3 is 14 residues long.

V is TRBV6-6 and J is TRBJ1-2, with 7 positions matching TRBD1. With 10 bases clipped from V and 6 bases from J, the junction kept 11 bases outside the gene matches. From germline, CDR1 is MNHNY and CDR2 SVGAGI (reference sequence). The CDR3 contains 13 residues. CDR3 region: CATEDRWGDGYTF. The DNA for the CDR3 is TGTGCCACCGAGGACAGGTGGGGAGATGGCTACACCTTC.

This rearrangement joins TRBV6-2 or TRBV6-3 to TRBJ2-1; D perhaps matches TRBD2 (5 bases). The CDR3 is 14 amino acids. CDR1 is MNHEY and CDR2 is SVGEGT in the germline V gene. Trimming pared 0 bases from V and 10 bases from J, leaving 13 bases between. CDR3 sequence (DNA): TGTGCCAGCAGTTACTCGACGAGGCCTAGCGAGCAGTTCTTC. Translating gives CASSYSTRPSEQFF.

The V gene is TRBV7-2, the J gene TRBJ1-1, with a possible D match to TRBD1 (5 bases). CDR1 SGHTA and CDR2 FQGNSA come from the germline V gene. V was clipped by 2 bases and J by 3 bases, with 13 bases between them. CDR3 size: 15 residues. The CDR3 region is CASSLTPGWDTEAFF. DNA of the CDR3: TGTGCCAGCAGCTTAACCCCAGGGTGGGACACTGAAGCTTTCTTT.

This rearrangement joins TRBV10-3 to TRBJ1-2, with 11 positions matching TRBD1. This CDR3 has 13 amino acids. CDR1 is ENHRY and CDR2 is SYGVKD in the germline V gene. V lost 6 bases and J lost 8; bases outside the gene matches: 5. DNA of the CDR3: TGTGCCATCAGCCTGGACAGGGGGCAAGGCTACACCTTC. This encodes CAISLDRGQGYTF.

The chain is built from TRBV18 and TRBJ2-1, with a weak D call TRBD2 (6 bases). CDR1 and CDR2 from the germline V gene are KGHSH and LQKENI. The CDR3 sequence is 15 residues long. V shed 5 bases and J shed 4 bases, with 15 bases lying between them. CDR3 coding DNA: TGTGCCAGCTCAGGAACGGAGGGTTTGTACAATGAGCAGTTCTTC. Translating gives CASSGTEGLYNEQFF. The variable domain in full, with the rest retrieved from reference TRBV18 and TRBJ2-1, is NAGVMQNPRHLVRRRGQEARLRCSPMKGHSHVYWYRQLPEEGLKFMVYLQKENIIDESGMPKERFSAEFPKEGPSILRIQQVVRGDSAAYFCASSGTEGLYNEQFFGPGTRLTVL.

This chain joins TRBV6-1 and TRBJ1-3; D unclear. The CDR3 is made up of 17 amino acids. V dropped 1 base and J dropped 0 bases, with 13 bases sitting between them. Per the germline V gene, CDR1 is MNHNS and CDR2 is SASEGT. As DNA, the CDR3 is TGTGCCAGCAGTGAAGGGGCAGGCCTTGTCTCTGGAAACACCATATATTTT. The encoded protein is CASSEGAGLVSGNTIYF.

The chain is built from TRBV12-3 or TRBV12-4 and TRBJ2-1, with unresolved D. The CDR3 is 13 residues long. V was clipped by 3 bases and J by 4 bases, with 7 bases between them. CDR3 in DNA: TGTGCCAGCAGTTTTGGGCTATACAATGAGCAGTTCTTC. Protein product: CASSFGLYNEQFF.

CDR3 coding DNA: TGTGCCACCAGCAGGACGACAGGCGCCGGGTCTTTCTTC. Its protein product is CATSRTTGAGSFF. V usage is TRBV15 and J usage is TRBJ2-1; D may be TRBD1 (6 bases). V lost 3 bases to trimming and J lost 16 bases, with 19 bases between them. CDR3 size: 13 residues. CDR1 is LNHNV and CDR2 is YYDKDF in the germline V gene (reference sequence).

The chain combines TRBV7-2 with TRBJ1-4; 10 bases match TRBD1. The CDR3 is 14 residues long. With V trimmed by 6 bases and J by 5 bases, 3 bases remained unmatched. In germline, CDR1 is SGHTA, CDR2 FQGNSA. CDR3: CASRSGQGNEKLFF. CDR3 nucleotides: TGTGCCAGCAGGTCGGGACAGGGGAATGAAAAACTGTTTTTT.